This T cell receptor beta chain originates from a study of T-cell reconstitution after alpha-beta-depleted transplantation in children. During its preparation, the TCRbeta library received unique molecular identifiers. TCRdb used MiXCR to reprocess the PCR reads, holding one entry per CDR3 protein. In the table there are 550,000 to 800,000 distinct CDR3 sequences, less than 15% of which are singletons. Trimming at V came to 5 bases and at J to 6 bases, leaving 9 bases not matched to a gene. This CDR3 is 15 amino acids long. Germline values: CDR1 SGHVS, CDR2 FQNEAQ. The clonotype was recovered from a girl aged 2 to 10 with congenital amegakaryocytic thrombocytopenia, due to receive a stem cell transplant. The specimen was PBMCs, collected before TCRalphabeta/CD19-depleted stem cell transplant. V is TRBV7-8 and J is TRBJ2-7, with 11 nucleotides matching TRBD2. DNA of the CDR3: TGTGCCAGCAGCAACACAGCTAGCGGGAGGACCGAGCAGTACTTC. Translated, it gives CASSNTASGRTEQYF.